The source of this T cell receptor (beta chain) is a study of control samples from healthy donors and cancer patients. CDR3 length: 18 amino acids. Germline V gene lookup returns CDR1 MDHEN and CDR2 SYDVKM. V lost 3 bases, J lost 7 bases, and 15 bases stayed unmatched. Clones were sequenced by immunoSEQ multiplex PCR, and TCRdb holds only the in-frame ones, with some missing. The sample lists around 120,000 clones, just over 90% occurring once. The source is a woman younger than 35 in good health. The source material was blood. This chain joins TRBV28 and TRBJ1-5; 10 nucleotides match TRBD1. The CDR3 DNA reads TGTGCCAGCAGTTTTCCACGCCGGGACAGGGGCTTAGGGCAGCCCCAGCATTTT. The encoded protein is CASSFPRRDRGLGQPQHF.